This TCR beta chain was profiled in a study of cytomegalovirus exposure and HLA in healthy donors. Study-level information: One earlier analysis, a look at 180 million or so T cells, found about 100 million unique TCR beta sequences.

60 Vbeta and 13 Jbeta primers were used in PCR. Method: immunoSEQ multiplex PCR; TCRdb's copy keeps in-frame clones and lacks some. The data contain 95,000 to 150,000 clones, roughly four fifths of them singletons. A note on this clone: Its antigen is currently unknown.

Germline-derived CDR1 and CDR2 are SGHVS and FNYEAQ. The CDR3 contains 15 residues. Trimming took 3 bases from V and 11 from J; bases not matched to a gene: 9. Overall study findings and caveats: Earlier results showed most TCR beta V segments being productive about 87% or about 30% of the time.

The sample consisted of PBMCs. The chain is built from TRBV7-6 and TRBJ2-1, with 11 bases fitting TRBD2. The clonotype comes from a woman between 18 and 29 years old in good health and CMV-seronegative. The DNA for the CDR3 is TGTGCCAGCAGCTTCGTAGCGGGGGGGACATCCCAGCAGTTCTTC. Translation gives CASSFVAGGTSQQFF.